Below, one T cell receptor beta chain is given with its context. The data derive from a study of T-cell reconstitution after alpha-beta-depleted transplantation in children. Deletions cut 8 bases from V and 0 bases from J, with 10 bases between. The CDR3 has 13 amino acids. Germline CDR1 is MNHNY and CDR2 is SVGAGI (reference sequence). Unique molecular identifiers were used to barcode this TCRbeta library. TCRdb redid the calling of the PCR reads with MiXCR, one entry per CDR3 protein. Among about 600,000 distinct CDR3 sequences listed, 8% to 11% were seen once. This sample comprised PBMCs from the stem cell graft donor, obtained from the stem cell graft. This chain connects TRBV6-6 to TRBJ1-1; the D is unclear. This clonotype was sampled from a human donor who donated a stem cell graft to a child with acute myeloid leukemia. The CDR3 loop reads CASWRVLNTEAFF. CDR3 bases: TGTGCCAGCTGGAGGGTACTGAACACTGAAGCTTTCTTT.